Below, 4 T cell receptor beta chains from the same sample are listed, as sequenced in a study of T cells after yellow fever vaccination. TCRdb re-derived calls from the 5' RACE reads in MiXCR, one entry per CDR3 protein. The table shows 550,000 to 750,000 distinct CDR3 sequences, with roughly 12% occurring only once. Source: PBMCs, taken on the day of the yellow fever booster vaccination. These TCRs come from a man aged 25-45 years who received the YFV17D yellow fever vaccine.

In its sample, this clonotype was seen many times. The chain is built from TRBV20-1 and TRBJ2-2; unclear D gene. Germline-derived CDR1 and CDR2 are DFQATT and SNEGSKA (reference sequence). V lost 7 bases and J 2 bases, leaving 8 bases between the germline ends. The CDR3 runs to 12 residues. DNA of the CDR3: TGCAGTGGCCAGAGAAACACCGGGGAGCTGTTTTTT. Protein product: CSGQRNTGELFF.

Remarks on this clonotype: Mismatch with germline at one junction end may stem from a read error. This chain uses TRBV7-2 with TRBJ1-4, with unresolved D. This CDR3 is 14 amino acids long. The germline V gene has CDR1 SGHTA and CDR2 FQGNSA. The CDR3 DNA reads TGTGCCTGCAGCTTAGAAGCAGGAGACGGAAAACTGTTTTTT. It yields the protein CACSLEAGDGKLFF. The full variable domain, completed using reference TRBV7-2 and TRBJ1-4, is GAGVSQSPSNKVTEKGKDVELRCDPISGHTALYWYRQSLGQGLEFLIYFQGNSAPDKSGLPSDRFSAERTGGSVSTLTIQRTQQEDSAVYLCACSLEAGDGKLFFGSGTQLSVL.

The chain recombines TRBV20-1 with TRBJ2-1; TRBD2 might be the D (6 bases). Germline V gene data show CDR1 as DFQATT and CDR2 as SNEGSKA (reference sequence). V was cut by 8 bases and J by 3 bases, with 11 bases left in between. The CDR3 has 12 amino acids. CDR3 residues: CSSPGVYNEQFF. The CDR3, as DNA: TGCAGTTCCCCGGGGGTCTACAATGAGCAGTTCTTC.

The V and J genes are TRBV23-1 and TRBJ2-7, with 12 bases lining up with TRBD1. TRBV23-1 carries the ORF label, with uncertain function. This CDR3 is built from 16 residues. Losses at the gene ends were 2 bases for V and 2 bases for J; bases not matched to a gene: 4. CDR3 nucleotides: TGCGCCAGCAGTCAAGGGACAGGGGGCAAAACCTACGAGCAGTACTTC. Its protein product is CASSQGTGGKTYEQYF.